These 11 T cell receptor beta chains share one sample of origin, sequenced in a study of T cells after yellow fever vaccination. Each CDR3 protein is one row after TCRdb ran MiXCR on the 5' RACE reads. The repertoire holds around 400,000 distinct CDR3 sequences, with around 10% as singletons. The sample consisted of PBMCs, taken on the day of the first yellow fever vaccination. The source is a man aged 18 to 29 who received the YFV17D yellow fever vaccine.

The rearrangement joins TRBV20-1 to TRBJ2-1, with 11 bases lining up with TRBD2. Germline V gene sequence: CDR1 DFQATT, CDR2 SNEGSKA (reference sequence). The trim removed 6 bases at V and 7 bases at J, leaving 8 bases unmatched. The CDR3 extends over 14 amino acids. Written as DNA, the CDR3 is TGCAGTGCCCGGAAGGGACTAGCGGTAAATGAGCAGTTCTTC. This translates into CSARKGLAVNEQFF.

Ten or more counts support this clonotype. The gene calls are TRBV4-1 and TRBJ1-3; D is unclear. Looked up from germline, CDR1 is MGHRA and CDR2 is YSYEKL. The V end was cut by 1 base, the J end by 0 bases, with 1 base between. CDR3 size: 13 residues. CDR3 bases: TGCGCCAGCAGCCAAGTCTCTGGAAACACCATATATTTT. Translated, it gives CASSQVSGNTIYF.

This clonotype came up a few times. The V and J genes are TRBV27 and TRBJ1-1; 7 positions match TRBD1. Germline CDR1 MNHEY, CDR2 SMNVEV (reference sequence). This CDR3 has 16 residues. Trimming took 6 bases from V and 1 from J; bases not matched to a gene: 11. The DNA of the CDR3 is TGTGCCAGCAGAGTTTTTGACAGACAGGGGAACACTGAAGCTTTCTTT. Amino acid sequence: CASRVFDRQGNTEAFF.

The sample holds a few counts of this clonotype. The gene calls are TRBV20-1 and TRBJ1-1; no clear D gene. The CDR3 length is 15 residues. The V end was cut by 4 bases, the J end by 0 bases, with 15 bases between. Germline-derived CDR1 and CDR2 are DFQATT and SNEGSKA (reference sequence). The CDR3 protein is CSATGQPTMNTEAFF. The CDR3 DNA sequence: TGCAGTGCTACTGGCCAACCTACTATGAACACTGAAGCTTTCTTT.

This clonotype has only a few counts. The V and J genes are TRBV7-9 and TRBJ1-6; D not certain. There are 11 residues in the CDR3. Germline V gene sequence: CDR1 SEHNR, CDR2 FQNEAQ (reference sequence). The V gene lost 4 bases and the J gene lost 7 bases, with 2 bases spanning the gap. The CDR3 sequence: CASSSNSPLHF. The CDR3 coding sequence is TGTGCCAGCAGCTCAAATTCACCCCTCCACTTT.

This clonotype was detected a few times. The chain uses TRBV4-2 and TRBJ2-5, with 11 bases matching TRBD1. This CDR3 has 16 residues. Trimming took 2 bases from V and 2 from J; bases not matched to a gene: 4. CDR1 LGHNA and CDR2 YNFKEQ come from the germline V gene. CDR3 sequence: CASSQPWDRGQETQYF. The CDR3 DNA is TGTGCCAGCAGCCAACCATGGGACAGGGGGCAAGAGACCCAGTACTTC.

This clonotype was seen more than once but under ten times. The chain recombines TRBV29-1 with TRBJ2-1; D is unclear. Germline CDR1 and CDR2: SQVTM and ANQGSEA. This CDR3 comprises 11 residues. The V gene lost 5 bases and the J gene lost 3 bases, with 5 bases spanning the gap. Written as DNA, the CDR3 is TGCAGCGTTAATCACTACAATGAGCAGTTCTTC. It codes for CSVNHYNEQFF.

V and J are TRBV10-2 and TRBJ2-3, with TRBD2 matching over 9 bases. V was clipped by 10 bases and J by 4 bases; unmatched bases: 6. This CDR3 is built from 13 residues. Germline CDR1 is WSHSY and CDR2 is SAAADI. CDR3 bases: TGCGCCACCGGACTAGCGCCCCCAGATACGCAGTATTTT. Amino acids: CATGLAPPDTQYF.

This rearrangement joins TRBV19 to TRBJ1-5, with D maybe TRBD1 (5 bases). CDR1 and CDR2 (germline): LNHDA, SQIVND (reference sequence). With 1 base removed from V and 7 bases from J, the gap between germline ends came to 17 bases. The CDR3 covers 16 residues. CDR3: CASSIVGAGGGQPQHF. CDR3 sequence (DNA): TGTGCCAGTAGTATAGTTGGGGCAGGAGGCGGACAGCCCCAGCATTTT. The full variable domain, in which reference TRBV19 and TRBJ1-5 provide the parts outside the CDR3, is DGGITQSPKYLFRKEGQNVTLSCEQNLNHDAMYWYRQDPGQGLRLIYYSQIVNDFQKGDIAEGYSVSREKKESFPLTVTSAQKNPTAFYLCASSIVGAGGGQPQHFGDGTRLSIL.

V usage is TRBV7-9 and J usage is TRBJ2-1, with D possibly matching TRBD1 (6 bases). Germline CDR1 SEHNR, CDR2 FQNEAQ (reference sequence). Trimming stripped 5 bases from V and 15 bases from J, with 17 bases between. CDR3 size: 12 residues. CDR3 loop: CASSGTLPFWFF. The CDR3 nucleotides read TGTGCCAGCAGCGGGACACTGCCATTTTGGTTCTTC. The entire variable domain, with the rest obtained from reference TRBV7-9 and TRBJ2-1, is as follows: DTGVSQNPRHKITKRGQNVTFRCDPISEHNRLYWYRQTLGQGPEFLTYFQNEAQLEKSRLLSDRFSAERPKGSFSTLEIQRTEQGDSAMYLCASSGTLPFWFFGPGTRLTVL.

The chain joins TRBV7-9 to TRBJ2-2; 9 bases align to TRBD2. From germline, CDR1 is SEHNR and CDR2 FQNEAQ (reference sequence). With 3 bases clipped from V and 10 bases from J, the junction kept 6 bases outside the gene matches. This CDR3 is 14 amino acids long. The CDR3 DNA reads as TGTGCCAGCAGCTTGGAGCTAGCGGGGAAGGAGCTGTTTTTT. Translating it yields CASSLELAGKELFF. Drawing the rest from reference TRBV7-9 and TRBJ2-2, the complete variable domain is DTGVSQNPRHKITKRGQNVTFRCDPISEHNRLYWYRQTLGQGPEFLTYFQNEAQLEKSRLLSDRFSAERPKGSFSTLEIQRTEQGDSAMYLCASSLELAGKELFFGEGSRLTVL.